This T cell receptor beta chain was retrieved from a study of cytomegalovirus exposure and HLA in healthy donors. The PCR employed 60 Vbeta primers together with 13 Jbeta primers. The data were produced by immunoSEQ multiplex PCR, yet TCRdb's version contains in-frame clones alone and is incomplete. Of hundreds of thousands of clones in the sample, 80% to 85% were seen once. Concerning this clone itself: No antigen is known for it.

Study findings and constraints: Prediction of most subjects' HLA-A and HLA-B alleles by TCR beta sequences was reportedly accurate. CMV serostatus stood as the only immune exposure information on hand. Confirmation was obtained in vitro that three CMV-associated chains are specific for CMV antigens.

The TCR sequence derives from a boy younger than 10 in good health and CMV-seronegative. The source material was PBMCs.

CDR3 in DNA: TGTGCCAGCAGGGAAACAGGGACCCGTAATCAGCCCCAGCATTTT. Encoded protein: CASRETGTRNQPQHF. The chain employs TRBV6-1 and TRBJ1-5; D may be TRBD1 (6 bases). The CDR3 covers 15 residues. The V end was cut by 6 bases, the J end by 4 bases, with 16 bases between. Germline CDR1 MNHNS, CDR2 SASEGT.